This record covers a single T cell receptor (beta chain). Its antigen is undetermined. The data stem from a study of T cell repertoires in ileal Crohn's disease. Study-wide findings and caveats: Within the first postoperative year, endoscopy came at median about 7.3 months. Active smokers at surgery had more clonal expansions than non-smokers.

CDR3 length equals 13 residues. V dropped 4 bases and J dropped 0; count of bases not matched to a gene: 1. Germline V lookup: CDR1 SGHRS, CDR2 YFSETQ. Noted time point: neoterminal ileum biopsy at postoperative endoscopy, about 6 months after surgery. Assay used: immunoSEQ multiplex PCR; TCRdb lists only in-frame clones, some missing. The table records 15,000 to 20,000 clones, 55% to 85% of them present only once. The sequence derives from an adult with Crohn's disease. The sample comprised ileal tissue. The rearrangement joins TRBV5-1 to TRBJ2-7; 7 bases are a match to TRBD2. CDR3 DNA sequence: TGCGCCAGCAGCGGCGGGAGCTCCTACGAGCAGTACTTC. This codes for CASSGGSSYEQYF.